This T cell receptor beta chain was documented in a study of CD8+CD57+ T cells in acquired aplastic anemia. The wider study: CD4+ and CD8+ cells, once sorted, gave DNA averaging approximately 3 ug. Healthy donors averaged about 11 million reads for CD4+ cells. Notes on the study in general: With respect to CD8+ Simpson's diversity, patients and controls did not differ significantly. Patients and controls shared about 30 CD8+ CDR3 sequences.

The template for TCR beta VDJ and CDR3 sequence profiling was genomic DNA. From the reads, TCRdb called clonotypes with MiXCR, one entry per CDR3 protein. The sample consists of roughly 130,000 distinct CDR3 sequences, around 46% of them appearing once. The CDR3 runs 13 residues. CDR1 is LNHNV and CDR2 is YYDKDF in the germline V gene (reference sequence). Trimming took off 4 bases at V and 6 bases at J, with 10 bases between the two ends. This clonotype has more than one count but fewer than ten. Its target is not known. The sample comprised sorted CD4+, CD8+, or CD8+CD57+ T cells (not recorded which) from PBMCs. This receptor was identified in a human donor in good health, serving as a control. This chain connects TRBV15 to TRBJ1-5; maybe TRBD1 (6 bases). This CDR3 reads CATSTSGAQPQHF. The CDR3 region has the DNA TGTGCCACCAGCACTTCAGGGGCTCAGCCCCAGCATTTT.